This T cell receptor beta chain emerged from a study of blood T cell repertoires in COVID-19. At the level of the study: Donors in the United States, Italy and Spain gave samples during acute or convalescent COVID-19. From T cells, B-cell-depleted T cells, or PBMCs came the material, which was cDNA or gDNA.

Per the germline V gene, CDR1 is SGHRS and CDR2 is YFSETQ. V trimming: 4 bases; J trimming: 5 bases; junction bases outside the gene matches: 7. This CDR3 is 15 amino acids long. Original processing methods: Estimation of nucleated cell counts was performed using reference gene primer amplification. Libraries were prepared by immunoSEQ multiplex PCR; TCRdb keeps only in-frame clonotypes and omits some of them. For V, J and clone size, that table is used; D and trimming come from the DNA. The sample carries some 150,000 clones, 76% recorded once. What was sequenced was peripheral blood. The chain joins TRBV5-1 to TRBJ2-1, with 9 bases fitting TRBD1. This clonotype was sampled from a man in his sixties with acute or convalescent COVID-19. CDR3 sequence (DNA): TGCGCCAGCAGCCGGAGGGACAGGGATGACAATGAGCAGTTCTTC. It translates to CASSRRDRDDNEQFF.